Listed here are 26 T cell receptor beta chains from one sample, sequenced in a study of blood T cell repertoires in COVID-19. Only in-frame clones appear in the TCRdb table, and some are missing; sequencing was by immunoSEQ multiplex PCR. The sample carries some 160,000 clones, roughly 91% recorded once. Source material: peripheral blood. The source of these receptors is a middle-aged man who had recovered from COVID-19.

The CDR3 sequence: CASSPRTRNTGELFF. The DNA for the CDR3 is TGTGCCAGCAGCCCCCGGACTAGGAACACCGGGGAGCTGTTTTTT. The chain is built from TRBV7-6 and TRBJ2-2; 7 bases align to TRBD2. The CDR3 loop spans 15 amino acids. Per germline, CDR1 SGHVS and CDR2 FNYEAQ. With V trimmed by 5 bases and J by 1 base, 4 bases remained unmatched. The full variable domain, in which reference TRBV7-6 and TRBJ2-2 provide the parts outside the CDR3, is GAGVSQSPRYKVTKRGQDVALRCDPISGHVSLYWYRQALGQGPEFLTYFNYEAQQDKSGLPNDRFSAERPEGSISTLTIQRTEQRDSAMYRCASSPRTRNTGELFFGEGSRLTVL.

This clone was seen once. The V and J genes are TRBV6-5 and TRBJ1-2; possibly TRBD1 for D (5 bases). Germline lookup yields CDR1 MNHEY and CDR2 SVGAGI. This CDR3 is 12 amino acids long. Trimming left V 6 bases short and J 6 bases short, with 11 bases between. The CDR3 region is CASSQGFDGYTF. The CDR3 DNA reads TGTGCCAGCAGCCAGGGTTTTGATGGCTACACCTTC.

V is TRBV5-4 and J is TRBJ2-7; 9 nucleotides agree with TRBD1. V dropped 2 bases and J dropped 2; count of bases not matched to a gene: 5. This CDR3 is 15 amino acids long. Per the germline V gene, CDR1 is SGHNT and CDR2 is YYREEE (reference sequence). In DNA, the CDR3 is TGTGCCAGCAGCTTACAGGGGGCTGGGGCCTACGAGCAGTACTTC. Its protein is CASSLQGAGAYEQYF.

This rearrangement joins TRBV5-1 to TRBJ1-4; 12 nucleotides match TRBD1. CDR3 length equals 18 residues. The trim removed 0 bases at V and 3 bases at J, leaving 6 bases unmatched. Germline V gene lookup returns CDR1 SGHRS and CDR2 YFSETQ. The chain's CDR3 is CASSLEGTGGRANEKLFF. In DNA form, the CDR3 reads TGCGCCAGCAGCTTGGAGGGGACAGGGGGCAGGGCTAATGAAAAACTGTTTTTT.

V and J are TRBV30 and TRBJ1-1; D gene unclear. V was trimmed by 3 bases and J by 1 base, leaving 9 bases between them. Germline V gene lookup returns CDR1 GTSNPN and CDR2 SVGIG (reference sequence). The CDR3 is 13 amino acids. The CDR3 sequence is CAWRHTENTEAFF. The CDR3, as DNA: TGTGCCTGGAGACATACCGAGAACACTGAAGCTTTCTTT.

The chain couples TRBV3-1 (or the pseudogene TRBV3-2) to TRBJ1-2, with D perhaps TRBD1 (5 bases). This CDR3 spans 12 amino acids. In germline, CDR1 is LGHDT, CDR2 YNNKEL (reference sequence). V lost 8 bases and J 8 bases, leaving 15 bases between the germline ends. The CDR3 bases are TGTGCCAGCCGCTTAGAGGAGGGGGGCTACACCTTC. It is translated as CASRLEEGGYTF.

The chain joins TRBV6-5 to TRBJ1-1; 9 bases map to TRBD1. Germline V gene lookup returns CDR1 MNHEY and CDR2 SVGAGI. With 0 bases clipped from V and 7 bases from J, the junction kept 3 bases outside the gene matches. The length of the CDR3 is 14 residues. The chain's CDR3 is CASSYSGQGIEAFF. The CDR3 bases are TGTGCCAGCAGTTACTCCGGACAGGGGATTGAAGCTTTCTTT.

The J gene is TRBJ1-2, the V gene TRBV2; 10 bases are a match to TRBD1. This CDR3 spans 12 amino acids. J gave up 8 bases and V 7 bases, and 4 bases lay outside the gene matches. The germline V gene has CDR1 SNHLY and CDR2 FYNNEI. CDR3 amino acids: CASTDRGNGYTF. CDR3 DNA sequence: TGTGCCAGCACGGACAGGGGGAACGGCTACACCTTC.

The J gene is TRBJ2-7, the V gene TRBV6-2 or TRBV6-3; possibly TRBD2 for D (6 bases). The length of the CDR3 is 17 residues. Germline lookup yields CDR1 MNHEY and CDR2 SVGEGT. With 0 bases removed from V and 4 bases from J, the gap between germline ends came to 19 bases. The CDR3, as DNA: TGTGCCAGCAGTTACTCGATCGATTCGGGAGCGGCTTACGAGCAGTACTTC. This encodes CASSYSIDSGAAYEQYF.

This clone was observed many times. This rearrangement joins TRBV27 to TRBJ2-1; 13 bases align to TRBD2. The CDR3 has 15 residues. V lost 5 bases and J lost 8; bases outside the gene matches: 6. Germline V CDR1 and CDR2: MNHEY, SMNVEV (reference sequence). The CDR3: CASSPTGTSGDEQFF. CDR3 bases: TGTGCCAGCAGTCCTACCGGGACTAGCGGGGATGAGCAGTTCTTC.

The chain couples TRBV3-1 (or the pseudogene TRBV3-2) to TRBJ2-1, with TRBD2 matching over 7 bases. The CDR3 length is 14 residues. The V and J ends lost 1 base and 9 bases, in that order; junction bases with no gene match: 6. Germline loops: CDR1 LGHDT, CDR2 YNNKEL (reference sequence). CDR3 region: CASSQGDYHPEQFF. The DNA for the CDR3 is TGTGCCAGCAGCCAAGGGGACTACCACCCTGAGCAGTTCTTC.

The rearrangement links TRBV9 to TRBJ2-1; TRBD2 aligns across 9 bases. This CDR3 comprises 17 residues. The V segment lost 4 bases and the J segment 5 bases; nucleotides outside the gene matches: 13. Looked up from germline, CDR1 is SGDLS and CDR2 is YYNGEE. The CDR3 here is CASSTRLAGVDHNEQFF. The CDR3 coding sequence is TGTGCCAGCAGCACCCGTTTAGCGGGAGTGGACCACAATGAGCAGTTCTTC. The full variable domain, with the rest looked up from reference TRBV9 and TRBJ2-1, is DSGVTQTPKHLITATGQRVTLRCSPRSGDLSVYWYQQSLDQGLQFLIQYYNGEERAKGNILERFSAQQFPDLHSELNLSSLELGDSALYFCASSTRLAGVDHNEQFFGPGTRLTVL.

The chain links TRBV19 to TRBJ2-5; possible D gene TRBD2, 5 bases. The CDR3 is 14 amino acids. Germline values: CDR1 LNHDA, CDR2 SQIVND (reference sequence). V shed 6 bases and J shed 4 bases, with 15 bases lying between them. This chain's CDR3 is CASSSPGKGETQYF. The CDR3, as DNA: TGTGCCAGTAGCTCGCCGGGAAAGGGAGAGACCCAGTACTTC.

The chain carries TRBV6-2 or TRBV6-3 and TRBJ1-5, with D possibly being TRBD1 (6 bases). The CDR3 has 17 amino acids. Germline CDR1 MNHEY, CDR2 SVGEGT. Trimming cost V 4 bases and J 0 bases, with 16 bases left between them. The CDR3 region has the DNA TGTGCCAGCAGTTTCCGCAGGGGAGGGAATAGCAATCAGCCCCAGCATTTT. Protein sequence: CASSFRRGGNSNQPQHF.

This rearrangement joins TRBV7-9 to TRBJ2-3, with a possible D match to TRBD2 (6 bases). Trimming left V 8 bases short and J 0 bases short, with 12 bases between. CDR3 length: 14 residues. CDR1 and CDR2 (germline): SEHNR, FQNEAQ (reference sequence). Here the CDR3 DNA reads TGTGCCAGCCCGGGACTGTTGAGCACAGATACGCAGTATTTT. Its protein is CASPGLLSTDTQYF.

For this clone: Other DNA sequences in this specimen translate into the identical CDR3. This chain links TRBV6-5 with TRBJ1-1; no firm D call. There are 15 residues in the CDR3. CDR1 is MNHEY and CDR2 is SVGAGI in the germline V gene. Trimming took off 2 bases at V and 1 base at J, with 11 bases between the two ends. CDR3 region: CASSYDRGRNTEAFF. DNA for the CDR3: TGTGCCAGCAGTTACGATCGGGGTAGGAACACTGAAGCTTTCTTT.

J is TRBJ1-2 and V is TRBV6-5, with TRBD1 as a possible D gene (6 bases). Germline lookup yields CDR1 MNHEY and CDR2 SVGAGI. The V and J ends lost 6 bases and 7 bases respectively, with 12 bases between them. The CDR3 extends over 12 amino acids. Here the CDR3 reads CASRTGLFGYTF. The CDR3, as DNA: TGTGCCAGCAGAACAGGGTTGTTTGGCTACACCTTC.

This chain joins TRBV7-3 and TRBJ2-3; TRBD1 matches 12 bases. V trimming: 5 bases; J trimming: 1 base; junction bases outside the gene matches: 4. The CDR3 length is 16 residues. Germline values: CDR1 SGHTA, CDR2 FQGTGA. The CDR3 DNA sequence: TGTGCCAGCAGCCCGGGACAGGGGGCGGGCACAGATACGCAGTATTTT. Protein: CASSPGQGAGTDTQYF.

The V gene is TRBV2, the J gene TRBJ2-1, with TRBD1 matching over 9 bases. This CDR3 has 15 amino acids. The germline V gene has CDR1 SNHLY and CDR2 FYNNEI. The ends lost 6 bases at V and 1 base at J; junction bases unmatched: 4. The CDR3 is CASREDRGSYNEQFF. The CDR3, as DNA: TGTGCCAGCAGGGAGGACAGGGGATCCTACAATGAGCAGTTCTTC.

The chain has TRBV10-3 and TRBJ1-2; D call uncertain. CDR1 is ENHRY, CDR2 SYGVKD, per germline. This CDR3 is 13 amino acids long. Trimming removed 2 bases at V and 1 base at J, with 5 bases between. The CDR3 coding sequence is TGTGCCATCAGTGAGAACTTTAACTATGGCTACACCTTC. Its protein is CAISENFNYGYTF.

V gene TRBV11-3 combines with J gene TRBJ2-2, with 10 bases identical to TRBD1. This CDR3 comprises 16 residues. V gave up 1 base and J gave up 3 bases; unmatched junction bases: 2. CDR1 and CDR2 from the germline V gene are SGHNT and YENEEA. The CDR3 sequence is CASSLVGQGDTGELFF. CDR3 in DNA: TGTGCCAGCAGCTTAGTTGGACAGGGGGACACCGGGGAGCTGTTTTTT.

This chain connects TRBV2 to TRBJ2-1; D not resolved. V dropped 0 bases and J dropped 7 bases, with 10 bases sitting between them. Germline V gene lookup returns CDR1 SNHLY and CDR2 FYNNEI. CDR3 length: 14 residues. The CDR3 DNA sequence: TGTGCCAGCAGTGAAGCCTTTAGCTGGAATGAGCAGTTCTTC. It encodes CASSEAFSWNEQFF.

The V gene is TRBV7-3, the J gene TRBJ2-7, with 7 bases matching TRBD1. V lost 8 bases, J lost 5 bases, and 15 bases stayed unmatched. Germline CDR1 reads SGHTA; CDR2 reads FQGTGA. This CDR3 contains 15 residues. The CDR3 DNA sequence: TGTGCCAGCCTCGAGCCTCAAAAAGACAGGGACGAGCAGTACTTC. As protein: CASLEPQKDRDEQYF.

The rearrangement uses TRBV24-1 and TRBJ2-3; TRBD2 aligns across 9 bases. The CDR3 has 14 amino acids. Germline V gives CDR1 KGHDR, CDR2 SFDVKD. After removal of 6 bases from V and 4 bases from J, the junction contained 4 bases not matched to a gene. CDR3 protein: CATSRAGGADTQYF. The CDR3 coding sequence is TGTGCCACCAGTCGAGCGGGGGGTGCAGATACGCAGTATTTT.

The gene calls are TRBV7-9 and TRBJ1-2; 8 bases are shared with TRBD1. The germline V gene encodes CDR1 SEHNR and CDR2 FQNEAQ (reference sequence). V was clipped by 1 base and J by 12 bases; unmatched bases: 4. The CDR3 loop spans 12 amino acids. CDR3 sequence reads: CASSLGGQGHTF. The DNA for the CDR3 is TGTGCCAGCAGCTTAGGAGGACAGGGTCACACCTTC.

V is TRBV7-2 and J is TRBJ2-7; 9 nucleotides line up with TRBD2. From germline, CDR1 is SGHTA and CDR2 FQGNSA. The CDR3 extends over 15 amino acids. Trimming at V came to 2 bases and at J to 4 bases, leaving 6 bases not matched to a gene. The CDR3 sequence: CASSLQGLAGYEQYF. CDR3 nucleotides: TGTGCCAGCAGCTTACAGGGGCTAGCGGGGTACGAGCAGTACTTC.